The 4 T cell receptor beta chains in this list originate from one sample, sequenced in a study of blood T cell repertoires in COVID-19. TCRdb keeps only in-frame clones here, not all; method: immunoSEQ multiplex PCR. Counted here are about 190,000 clones, roughly nine tenths occurring once; the ten biggest clones make up approximately 1.1%. Sequences were obtained from peripheral blood. These receptors were collected from a man under 40 with acute or convalescent COVID-19.

This clone was observed a single time. The chain joins TRBV29-1 to TRBJ2-7; 9 bases are shared with TRBD1. With V trimmed by 4 bases and J by 1 base, 5 bases remained unmatched. The CDR3 loop spans 14 amino acids. CDR1 SQVTM and CDR2 ANQGSEA come from the germline V gene. The CDR3 loop reads CSVGYGQGSYEQYF. For the CDR3, the DNA is TGCAGCGTTGGGTACGGACAGGGGTCCTACGAGCAGTACTTC.

The rearrangement uses TRBV11-1 and TRBJ2-2; a possible D gene is TRBD2 (6 bases). The length of the CDR3 is 16 residues. CDR1 is SGHAT and CDR2 is FQDESV in the germline V gene (reference sequence). The CDR3 sequence: CATQGWLASDTGELFF. The CDR3, as DNA: TGTGCGACCCAAGGGTGGCTAGCGAGCGACACCGGGGAGCTGTTTTTT.

This sequence joins TRBV29-1 and TRBJ1-2, with TRBD1 as a possible D gene (5 bases). The CDR3 consists of 14 residues. Between the trimmed V and J ends, which lost 7 bases and 4 bases, there was a span of 19 bases. Germline CDR1 reads SQVTM; CDR2 reads ANQGSEA. CDR3 residues: CSARPPGNSYGYTF. CDR3 bases: TGCAGCGCCCGGCCGCCAGGGAACTCCTATGGCTACACCTTC.

The rearrangement joins TRBV7-3 to TRBJ2-1; tentatively, D is TRBD2 (6 bases). The germline V gene has CDR1 SGHTA and CDR2 FQGTGA. This CDR3 has 16 amino acids. Trimming stripped 1 base from V and 7 bases from J, with 17 bases between. The CDR3 is CASSLSGFGGLNEQFF. The CDR3 DNA follows: TGTGCCAGCAGCTTAAGTGGGTTCGGGGGTCTTAATGAGCAGTTCTTC.